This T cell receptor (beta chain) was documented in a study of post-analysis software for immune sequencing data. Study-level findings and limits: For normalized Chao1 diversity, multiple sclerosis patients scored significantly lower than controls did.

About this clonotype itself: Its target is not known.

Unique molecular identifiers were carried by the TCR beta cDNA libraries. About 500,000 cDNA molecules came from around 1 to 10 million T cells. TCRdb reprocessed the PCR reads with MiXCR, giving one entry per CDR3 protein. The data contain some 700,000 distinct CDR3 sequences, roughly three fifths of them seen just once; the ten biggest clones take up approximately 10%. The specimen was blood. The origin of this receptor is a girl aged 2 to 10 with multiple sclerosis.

CDR3 sequence: CSTRQGAPHSSGAFF. The CDR3 DNA reads TGCAGCACCAGACAGGGGGCGCCGCACTCCTCTGGGGCTTTCTTT. The V and J genes are TRBV29-1 and TRBJ1-1; 10 bases align to TRBD1. The CDR3 is 15 residues long. V lost 8 bases and J lost 11; bases outside the gene matches: 20. Per the germline V gene, CDR1 is SQVTM and CDR2 is ANQGSEA.